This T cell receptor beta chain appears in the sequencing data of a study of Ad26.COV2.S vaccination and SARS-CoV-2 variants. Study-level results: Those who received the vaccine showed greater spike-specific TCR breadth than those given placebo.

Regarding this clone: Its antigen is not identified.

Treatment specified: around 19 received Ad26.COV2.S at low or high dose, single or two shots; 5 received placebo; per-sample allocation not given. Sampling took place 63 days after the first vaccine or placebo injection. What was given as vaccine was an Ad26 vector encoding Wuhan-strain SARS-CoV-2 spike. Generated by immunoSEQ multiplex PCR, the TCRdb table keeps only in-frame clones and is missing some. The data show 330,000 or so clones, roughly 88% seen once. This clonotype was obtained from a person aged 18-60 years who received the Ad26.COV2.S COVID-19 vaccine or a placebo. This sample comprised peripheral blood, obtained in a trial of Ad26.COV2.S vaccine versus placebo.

The CDR3 reads CASSLSFAGGSYEQYF. CDR3 DNA: TGTGCCAGCAGTTTATCGTTCGCAGGGGGCTCCTACGAGCAGTACTTC. This chain links TRBV27 with TRBJ2-7; 7 bases match TRBD1. The germline gives CDR1 MNHEY, CDR2 SMNVEV (reference sequence). With 0 bases clipped from V and 0 bases from J, the junction kept 5 bases outside the gene matches. This CDR3 comprises 16 residues.